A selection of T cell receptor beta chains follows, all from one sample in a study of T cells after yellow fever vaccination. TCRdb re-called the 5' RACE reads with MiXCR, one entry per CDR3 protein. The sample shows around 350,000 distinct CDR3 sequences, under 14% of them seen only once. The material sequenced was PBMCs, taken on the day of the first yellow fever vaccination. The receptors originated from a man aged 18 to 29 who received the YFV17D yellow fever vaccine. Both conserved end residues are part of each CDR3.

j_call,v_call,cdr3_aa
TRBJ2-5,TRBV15,CATSRDHGWDETQYF
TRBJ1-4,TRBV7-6,CASSPRSSHEKLFF
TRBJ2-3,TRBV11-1,CASSPSMARTGDRTDTQYF
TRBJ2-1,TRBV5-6,CASSFPGDNEQFF
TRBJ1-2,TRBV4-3,CASSQESAGFDYGYTF
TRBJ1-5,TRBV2,CASSGSLAQGQPQHF
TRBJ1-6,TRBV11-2,CASSARPGGNNSPLHF
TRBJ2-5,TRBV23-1,CASSQKERSETQYF
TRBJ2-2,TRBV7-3,CASSLNMNTGELFF
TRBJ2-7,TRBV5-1,CASSMLAGESYEQYF
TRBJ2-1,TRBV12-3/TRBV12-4,CASENRDRAHQFF